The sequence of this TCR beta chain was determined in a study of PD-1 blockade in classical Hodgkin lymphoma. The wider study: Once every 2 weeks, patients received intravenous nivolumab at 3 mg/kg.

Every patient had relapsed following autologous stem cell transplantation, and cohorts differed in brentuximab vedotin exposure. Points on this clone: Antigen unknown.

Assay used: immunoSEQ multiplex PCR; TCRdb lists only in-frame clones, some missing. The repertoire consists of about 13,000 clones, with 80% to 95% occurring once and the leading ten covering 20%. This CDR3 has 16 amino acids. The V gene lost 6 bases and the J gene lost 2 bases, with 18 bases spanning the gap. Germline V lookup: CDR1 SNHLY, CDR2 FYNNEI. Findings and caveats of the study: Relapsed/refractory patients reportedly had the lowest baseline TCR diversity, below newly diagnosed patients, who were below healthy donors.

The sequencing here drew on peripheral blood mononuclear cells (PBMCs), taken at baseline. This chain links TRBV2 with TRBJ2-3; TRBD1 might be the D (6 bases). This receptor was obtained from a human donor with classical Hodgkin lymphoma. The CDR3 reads CASRGAGVFVTDTQYF. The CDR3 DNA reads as TGTGCCAGCAGGGGGGCAGGGGTGTTTGTCACAGATACGCAGTATTTT. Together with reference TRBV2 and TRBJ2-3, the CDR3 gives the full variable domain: EPEVTQTPSHQVTQMGQEVILRCVPISNHLYFYWYRQILGQKVEFLVSFYNNEISEKSEIFDDQFSVERPDGSNFTLKIRSTKLEDSAMYFCASRGAGVFVTDTQYFGPGTRLTVL.